The T cell receptor beta chain under discussion was sequenced for a study of metastatic and nonmetastatic thyroid tumors. J was trimmed by 5 bases and V by 5 bases; bases with no gene match: 8. The CDR3 has 15 amino acids. CDR1 is SGHTA and CDR2 is FQGTGA in the germline V gene. Patients had received no treatment of any kind before thyroid surgery. In the source study's methods: Variation in CDR3 across clinicopathological groups served as the basis for constructing a distant-metastasis classifier in papillary thyroid cancer. TCRdb re-processed the PCR reads through MiXCR. These V and J calls derive from TCRdb rather than the authors' analysis. This sample has 30,000 to 40,000 clones; about 24% occur once, and the top ten carry around 10%. This clone has just a few counts.

This chain uses TRBV7-3 with TRBJ2-2, with TRBD1 matching over 7 bases. This receptor was taken from a female donor with papillary thyroid cancer or a benign thyroid nodule (not recorded which). Some clones in this sample may be carry-over from other donors' samples. The sequencing input was blood. The CDR3 coding sequence is TGTGCCAGCAGCCAGGACAGGAACCCTACCGGGGAGCTGTTTTTT. Translating it yields CASSQDRNPTGELFF.